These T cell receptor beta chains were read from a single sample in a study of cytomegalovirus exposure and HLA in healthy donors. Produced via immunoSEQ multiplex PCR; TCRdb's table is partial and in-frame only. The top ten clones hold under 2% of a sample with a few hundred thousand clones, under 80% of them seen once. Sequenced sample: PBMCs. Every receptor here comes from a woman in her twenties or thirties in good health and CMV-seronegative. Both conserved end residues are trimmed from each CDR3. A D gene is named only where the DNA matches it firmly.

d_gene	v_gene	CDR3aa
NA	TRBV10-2	ASSYYADTQY
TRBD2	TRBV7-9	SSSSLAGGVTDTQY
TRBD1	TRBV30	AWRRPRDRGNTEAF
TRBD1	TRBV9	ASSPSGQTFSYYNEQF
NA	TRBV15	ATSRGRRGTQETQY
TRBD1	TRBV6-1	ATRAGQGFYEQY
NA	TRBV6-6	ASRQERGGTEAF
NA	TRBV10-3	AISHTDTQY
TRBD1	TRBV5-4	ASSPIGGSDGYT
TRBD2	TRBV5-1	ASRPIPGLAGGLPNEQF
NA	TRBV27	ASSSVVTASIAVSNQPQH
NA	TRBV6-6	ASSSRQGNTIY
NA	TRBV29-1	SVGRGGLTDTQY
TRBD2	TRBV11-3	ASSFSGTTLNEQF
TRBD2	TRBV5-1	ASSKGLAGEETQY
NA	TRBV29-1	SVAYQGRPT
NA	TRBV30	AFMWAGASTDTQY
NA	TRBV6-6	ASSYGARTDQETQY
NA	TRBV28	ASSPRQEQY
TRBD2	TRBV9	ASSPISGGYTGELF
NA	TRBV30	AWRVRGVKTEAF
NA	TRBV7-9	SSSLEWSLGYT
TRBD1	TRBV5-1	ASWTGTGPGGYT
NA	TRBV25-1	AAGDYGSYNEQF
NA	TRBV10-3	AISEWAGETQY
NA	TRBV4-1	ASSQDLGNQPQH
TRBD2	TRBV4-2	ASSQDPLFGGADEQY
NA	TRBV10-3	AISGREGIYGYT
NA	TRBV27	ASSRGRAVNQPQH
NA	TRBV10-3	ASSRSSSSTPNEQF
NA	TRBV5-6	ASSTLEAARLSSYNEQF
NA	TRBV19	ASKGVTEAF
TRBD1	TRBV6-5	ASRGGTGGYGYT
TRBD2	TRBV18	ASSLLTSFNEQF
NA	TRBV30	AWANRAGNTIY
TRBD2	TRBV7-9	SSSFGLAGEQY
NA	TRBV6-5	ASKREAGYT
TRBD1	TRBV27	ASGTGGVKLF
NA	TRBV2	ASSVLRVAY
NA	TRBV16	ASSQSSAQETQY
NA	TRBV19	ASSMNPGTGGEKLF
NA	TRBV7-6	ASSLAGANYEQY
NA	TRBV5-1	ASSLAREETQY
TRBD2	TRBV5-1	ASRGLAGGQETQY
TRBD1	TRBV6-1	ASRWDRAIHYGYT
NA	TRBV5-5	ASSPRTGDGYT
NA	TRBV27	ASSLRGGYTEAF
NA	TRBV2	ASRWAREGNQPQH
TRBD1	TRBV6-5	AGGQAHSQPQH
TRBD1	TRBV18	ASSQFRQGMSTGELF
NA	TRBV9	ASSVVGRGQETQY
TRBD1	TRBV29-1	SVRKTGAYEQY
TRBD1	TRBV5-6	ASNSDRALNYGYT
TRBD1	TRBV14	ASSQEGAGTGVGYT
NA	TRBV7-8	ASSLFPGGNNSPLH
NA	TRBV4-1	ASSQGEGASPLH